This T cell receptor (beta chain) was obtained from a study of response to subunit inactivated influenza vaccine. This clonotype appeared many times. V shed 0 bases and J shed 0 bases, with 16 bases lying between them. This CDR3 comprises 17 residues. Germline V lookup: CDR1 SGHKS, CDR2 YYEKEE (reference sequence). TCRdb reprocessed the RT-PCR reads via MiXCR and lists one record per CDR3 protein. This sample has 180,000 or so distinct CDR3 sequences, with over 9.5% found just once. Separately, the same data were catalogued under a study of T cells expressing NK-cell markers. That paper adds: Making the TCR beta cDNA relied on 5'RACE template switching with UMIs.

The sequenced sample was CD8+ T cells sorted from PBMCs, obtained 12 days after vaccination. V and J are TRBV5-5 and TRBJ2-7; D gene unclear. The clonotype originates from a man aged 50 to 60 who received an inactivated influenza vaccine. Here the CDR3 reads CASSLGSALFGSYEQYF. The CDR3 DNA reads as TGTGCCAGCAGCTTGGGGAGTGCTCTCTTTGGCTCCTACGAGCAGTACTTC.